One and the same sample provided the 15 T cell receptor beta chains below, sequenced in a study of cytomegalovirus exposure and HLA in healthy donors. The PCR made use of 60 Vbeta and 13 Jbeta primers. The data were produced by immunoSEQ multiplex PCR, yet TCRdb's version contains in-frame clones alone and is incomplete. Found here are around 79,000 clones, 60% to 75% of them singletons; the top ten hold roughly a sixth. The sequencing input was PBMCs. These receptors were collected from a middle-aged woman in good health and CMV-seropositive.

V gene TRBV5-4 combines with J gene TRBJ2-7; TRBD1 might be the D (5 bases). Deletions cut 1 base from V and 3 bases from J, with 11 bases between. Germline CDR1 and CDR2: SGHNT and YYREEE (reference sequence). This CDR3 spans 14 amino acids. In DNA form, the CDR3 reads TGTGCCAGCAGCTTGAGGGGAATTGACTACGAGCAGTACTTC. Translation: CASSLRGIDYEQYF.

This clone was counted a few times. This chain uses TRBV7-9 with TRBJ1-5; perhaps TRBD1 as D (5 bases). Germline-derived CDR1 and CDR2 are SEHNR and FQNEAQ (reference sequence). The CDR3 has 17 amino acids. Deletions cut 0 bases from V and 0 bases from J, with 12 bases between. CDR3 sequence (DNA): TGTGCCAGCAGCTTAGCGGGACTGGGGAGTAGCAATCAGCCCCAGCATTTT. Amino acids: CASSLAGLGSSNQPQHF.

This clone was counted only a few times. The gene calls are TRBV9 and TRBJ1-4; weak D call: TRBD1 (6 bases). The CDR3 is 14 amino acids. V shed 5 bases and J shed 0 bases, with 8 bases lying between them. Germline CDR1 SGDLS, CDR2 YYNGEE. Here the CDR3 DNA reads TGTGCCAGCAGTGAGGGGGCAACTAATGAAAAACTGTTTTTT. It specifies CASSEGATNEKLFF.

CDR3 in DNA: TGCGCCAGCAGCGAAGGGTTAAGGTCAGGGGGCATAGATACGCAGTATTTT. Protein sequence: CASSEGLRSGGIDTQYF. V gene TRBV5-1 combines with J gene TRBJ2-3, with TRBD1 matching 8 bases. The CDR3 is 17 residues long. The V gene end was trimmed by 4 bases and the J gene end by 5 bases; junction bases not matched to a gene: 15. CDR1 and CDR2 (germline): SGHRS, YFSETQ.

The J gene is TRBJ2-1, the V gene TRBV2; 8 bases are shared with TRBD1. This CDR3 is 16 amino acids long. Trimming cost V 10 bases and J 7 bases; bases outside gene matches: 18. Germline V gene lookup returns CDR1 SNHLY and CDR2 FYNNEI. The CDR3, as DNA: TGTGCCACACGTGGAGGACAGGGTGGTATGGAAAATGAGCAGTTCTTC. Translating it yields CATRGGQGGMENEQFF.

CDR3 nucleotide sequence: TGTGCCAGCAGTCCTTCACTGCGGGAGCTGAGCGGGGAGCTGTTTTTT. This encodes CASSPSLRELSGELFF. The gene calls are TRBV7-2 and TRBJ2-2; 7 nucleotides agree with TRBD2. Germline V gives CDR1 SGHTA, CDR2 FQGNSA. This CDR3 has 16 residues. V gave up 6 bases and J gave up 7 bases; unmatched junction bases: 14.

The V call is TRBV5-1, the J call TRBJ1-2; 10 nucleotides match TRBD1. CDR1 and CDR2 (germline): SGHRS, YFSETQ. V shed 3 bases and J 6 bases; nucleotides not matched to a gene: 5. The CDR3 is 14 residues long. The chain's CDR3 is CASSSGQGVDGYTF. The DNA of the CDR3 is TGCGCCAGCAGCTCCGGACAGGGGGTGGATGGCTACACCTTC.

This clone has just a few counts. V usage is TRBV7-9 and J usage is TRBJ2-7, with 10 positions matching TRBD1. The J segment lost 5 bases and the V segment lost 5 bases, leaving 9 bases of the junction unmatched. Germline assignment: CDR1 SEHNR and CDR2 FQNEAQ (reference sequence). This CDR3 is 15 amino acids long. The CDR3 sequence is CASSMRDRGMNEQYF. In nucleotides, the CDR3 is TGTGCCAGCAGCATGCGGGACAGGGGTATGAACGAGCAGTACTTC. The whole variable domain, filled in from reference TRBV7-9 and TRBJ2-7, reads DTGVSQNPRHKITKRGQNVTFRCDPISEHNRLYWYRQTLGQGPEFLTYFQNEAQLEKSRLLSDRFSAERPKGSFSTLEIQRTEQGDSAMYLCASSMRDRGMNEQYFGPGTRLTVT.

V and J are TRBV19 and TRBJ1-1, with a tentative D call TRBD1 (5 bases). The CDR3 contains 11 residues. Germline V gives CDR1 LNHDA, CDR2 SQIVND (reference sequence). V was pared by 9 bases and J by 2 bases, with 7 bases between. The CDR3 loop is CASGGNTEAFF. CDR3 nucleotides: TGTGCCAGCGGGGGAAACACTGAAGCTTTCTTT.

Of note for this clone: Lacking the conserved final phenylalanine or tryptophan, this CDR3 likely reflects a read error. V usage is TRBV27 and J usage is TRBJ1-1; the D gene is possibly TRBD1 (6 bases). Trimming pared 6 bases from V and 3 bases from J, leaving 14 bases between. The CDR3 runs 14 residues. Germline assignment: CDR1 MNHEY and CDR2 SMNVEV (reference sequence). The CDR3 DNA is TGTGCCAGCAGACTTAGGCGGACAGACACTGAAGCTTTCGTT. It encodes CASRLRRTDTEAFV.

The chain is built from TRBV4-3 and TRBJ1-2; 8 bases match TRBD1. The CDR3 spans 19 residues. The germline CDR1 and CDR2 sequences are LGHNA and YSLEER. With V trimmed by 0 bases and J by 6 bases, 18 bases remained unmatched. CDR3 sequence (DNA): TGCGCCAGCAGCCAAGAGCGATTCGCAAGGACAGGGATTATGCATGGCTACACCTTC. It codes for CASSQERFARTGIMHGYTF.

The CDR3 nucleotides read TGTGCCAGCAGCCCAGGGGTCGAGCAGTACTTC. Residues: CASSPGVEQYF. The V call is TRBV7-6, the J call TRBJ2-7, with D tentatively TRBD1 (6 bases). The CDR3 runs 11 residues. V was pared by 5 bases and J by 6 bases, with 8 bases between. CDR1 is SGHVS, CDR2 FNYEAQ, per germline.

The chain is built from TRBV4-3 and TRBJ2-7; 7 bases are a match to TRBD2. Trimming removed 0 bases from V and 1 base from J; junction bases left unmatched: 9. This CDR3 contains 17 residues. Germline V gene data show CDR1 as LGHNA and CDR2 as YSLEER. CDR3 residues: CASSQDWDGDYSYEQYF. CDR3 sequence (DNA): TGCGCCAGCAGCCAAGATTGGGATGGGGACTATTCCTACGAGCAGTACTTC.

This clone occurred a few times. The chain has TRBV27 and TRBJ1-4; D not certain. The V end lost 3 bases, the J end lost 8 bases, and 16 bases lay between the germline ends. There are 15 residues in the CDR3. CDR1 is MNHEY and CDR2 is SMNVEV in the germline V gene (reference sequence). Here the CDR3 DNA reads TGTGCCAGCAGTTTGCACGGTCGCTACGCCGAAAAACTGTTTTTT. Translated: CASSLHGRYAEKLFF.

This clone occurred a few times. V is TRBV7-9 and J is TRBJ2-7; a weak D match, TRBD1 (5 bases). The length of the CDR3 is 15 residues. Per the germline V gene, CDR1 is SEHNR and CDR2 is FQNEAQ (reference sequence). The V end was cut by 1 base, the J end by 7 bases, with 17 bases between. The CDR3 DNA sequence: TGTGCCAGCAGCTTAGAGGCAGGGTATGCTGCTGAGCAGTACTTC. It yields the protein CASSLEAGYAAEQYF.